Presented here are 18 T cell receptor beta chains from one specimen sequenced in a study of blood T cell repertoires in COVID-19. The data were produced by immunoSEQ multiplex PCR, yet TCRdb's version contains in-frame clones alone and is incomplete. The sample records about 70,000 clones, more than 65% being singletons. Sequenced input: peripheral blood. Receptors were obtained from a woman aged 70-85 years with acute or convalescent COVID-19.

This chain connects TRBV5-4 to TRBJ1-6; D gene ambiguous. CDR1 and CDR2 from the germline V gene are SGHNT and YYREEE (reference sequence). The length of the CDR3 is 15 residues. Between the trimmed V and J ends, which lost 0 bases and 1 base, there was a span of 5 bases. CDR3 region: CASSLVNSYNSPLHF. The CDR3 DNA is TGTGCCAGCAGCTTGGTCAATTCCTATAATTCACCCCTCCACTTT.

This chain uses TRBV7-2 with TRBJ2-3; TRBD2 matches at 12 bases. Germline loops: CDR1 SGHTA, CDR2 FQGNSA. This CDR3 has 18 residues. V was pared by 2 bases and J by 4 bases, with 10 bases of the junction left unmatched. In nucleotides, the CDR3 is TGTGCCAGCAGCTTAAGTGTGAGACTAGCGGGAGTCTCAGATACGCAGTATTTT. Its translation is CASSLSVRLAGVSDTQYF.

V usage is TRBV21-1 and J usage is TRBJ2-7; the table's D call, TRBD2, has no DNA check behind it. TRBV21-1 constitutes a pseudogene. The CDR3 sequence is 12 residues long. CDR3 region: CASSFRVYEQYF. CDR3 coding DNA: TGTGCCAGCAGCTTTCGAGTCTACGAGCAGTACTTC.

The chain combines TRBV4-1 with TRBJ1-3; TRBD1 matches 8 bases. V was pared by 2 bases and J by 5 bases, with 8 bases of the junction left unmatched. The CDR3 is 16 amino acids. Germline V CDR1 and CDR2: MGHRA, YSYEKL. The CDR3 bases are TGCGCCAGCAGCCAAAGTTCGGGACAGGAAAGAAACACCATATATTTT. Translating it yields CASSQSSGQERNTIYF.

The table lists this clone with a few counts. The V call is TRBV18, the J call TRBJ2-5; TRBD2 matches 12 bases. This CDR3 comprises 16 residues. Germline V gene sequence: CDR1 KGHSH, CDR2 LQKENI. With 3 bases clipped from V and 2 bases from J, the junction kept 4 bases outside the gene matches. CDR3 region: CASSPQTSGSQETQYF. The CDR3 DNA follows: TGTGCCAGCTCACCGCAGACTAGCGGGAGTCAAGAGACCCAGTACTTC.

The chain has TRBV5-1 and TRBJ1-6, with a weak D call TRBD1 (5 bases). Trimming cost V 0 bases and J 6 bases, with 16 bases left between them. The germline V gene has CDR1 SGHRS and CDR2 YFSETQ. The CDR3 totals 17 residues. The CDR3 nucleotides are TGCGCCAGCAGCTTGGTTTCCGGAGGGGACCCTAATTCACCCCTCCACTTT. Its protein is CASSLVSGGDPNSPLHF.

The table lists this clone with a few counts. This chain connects TRBV27 to TRBJ2-3; possible D gene TRBD1, 6 bases. With 5 bases removed from V and 2 bases from J, the gap between germline ends came to 17 bases. The CDR3 has 16 amino acids. Germline CDR1 reads MNHEY; CDR2 reads SMNVEV (reference sequence). The CDR3 nucleotides read TGTGCCAGCAGTATAACCGGGACAACCTCCACAGATACGCAGTATTTT. This encodes CASSITGTTSTDTQYF.

V gene TRBV5-6 combines with J gene TRBJ2-1, with 9 bases aligning to TRBD2. This CDR3 region has 16 residues. The V gene's germline CDR1 is SGHDT and CDR2 YYEEEE. Losses at the gene ends were 4 bases for V and 3 bases for J; bases not matched to a gene: 8. CDR3 sequence reads: CASSPRLAVDYNEQFF. For the CDR3, the DNA is TGTGCCAGCAGCCCGCGACTAGCGGTTGACTACAATGAGCAGTTCTTC.

The chain links TRBV12-3 or TRBV12-4 to TRBJ2-2; maybe TRBD1 (5 bases). V shed 3 bases and J shed 6 bases, with 8 bases lying between them. CDR3 size: 13 residues. The DNA of the CDR3 is TGTGCCAGCAGTTTCTCCAGGGCCGGGGAGCTGTTTTTT. Its translation is CASSFSRAGELFF.

The V and J genes are TRBV7-6 and TRBJ2-2, with D uncertain. CDR3 length: 16 residues. Looked up from germline, CDR1 is SGHVS and CDR2 is FNYEAQ. The V and J ends lost 5 bases and 2 bases respectively, with 15 bases between them. CDR3: CASSRSLGSNTGELFF. CDR3 coding DNA: TGTGCCAGCAGCCGAAGCCTAGGCTCCAACACCGGGGAGCTGTTTTTT.

This chain uses TRBV7-3 with TRBJ2-3; 9 bases match TRBD1. Unmatched junction bases numbered 4, after V lost 4 bases and J lost 2 bases. Germline CDR1 reads SGHTA; CDR2 reads FQGTGA. The CDR3 sequence is 15 residues long. The CDR3 loop reads CASSSRTGDTDTQYF. The DNA for the CDR3 is TGTGCCAGCAGCTCTAGGACAGGGGACACAGATACGCAGTATTTT.

There are a few counts of this clone. Here the CDR3 reads CASSHLTPTGLETNEQFF. DNA of the CDR3: TGCGCCAGCAGCCATCTCACTCCGACAGGGTTGGAGACCAATGAGCAGTTCTTC. The genes are TRBV4-1 and TRBJ2-1; TRBD1 matches 7 bases. V lost 3 bases, J lost 6 bases, and 17 bases stayed unmatched. Germline V lookup: CDR1 MGHRA, CDR2 YSYEKL. The CDR3 loop spans 18 amino acids.

This sequence joins TRBV18 and TRBJ2-7; TRBD2 is a possible D gene (6 bases). This CDR3 spans 13 amino acids. Germline lookup yields CDR1 KGHSH and CDR2 LQKENI. Trimming took 0 bases from V and 6 from J, leaving 9 bases between them. For the CDR3, the DNA is TGTGCCAGCTCACCACCGCAGGGAGGCGAGCAGTACTTC. Translated: CASSPPQGGEQYF.

This clone has only a few counts. The CDR3 spells CASSVKGGEDQQYF. CDR3 sequence (DNA): TGTGCCAGCAGTGTAAAGGGCGGGGAAGACCAGCAGTACTTC. This rearrangement joins TRBV2 to TRBJ2-7; weak D call: TRBD2 (6 bases). The CDR3 length is 14 residues. V lost 4 bases and J lost 8, with 18 bases in between. Germline CDR1 reads SNHLY; CDR2 reads FYNNEI. Looking up the rest from reference TRBV2 and TRBJ2-7 gives the full variable domain: EPEVTQTPSHQVTQMGQEVILRCVPISNHLYFYWYRQILGQKVEFLVSFYNNEISEKSEIFDDQFSVERPDGSNFTLKIRSTKLEDSAMYFCASSVKGGEDQQYFGPGTRLTVT.

In nucleotides, the CDR3 is TGTGCCAGCAGTTCCGGGACAGGGAGCACAGATACGCAGTATTTT. Its protein is CASSSGTGSTDTQYF. The gene calls are TRBV27 and TRBJ2-3, with 9 bases identical to TRBD1. V lost 4 bases to trimming and J lost 0 bases; unmatched junction nucleotides: 2. Germline V lookup: CDR1 MNHEY, CDR2 SMNVEV (reference sequence). The CDR3 is 15 residues long.

This chain joins TRBV14 and TRBJ1-2, with 9 bases identical to TRBD1. Germline CDR1 is SGHDN and CDR2 is FVKESK. There are 14 residues in the CDR3. The V segment lost 5 bases and the J segment 6 bases; nucleotides outside the gene matches: 7. CDR3 nucleotides: TGTGCCAGCAGCTTACAGGGGGCGCGAAATGGCTACACCTTC. Translation: CASSLQGARNGYTF. The full variable domain, its missing parts supplied by reference TRBV14 and TRBJ1-2, is EAGVTQFPSHSVIEKGQTVTLRCDPISGHDNLYWYRRVMGKEIKFLLHFVKESKQDESGMPNNRFLAERTGGTYSTLKVQPAELEDSGVYFCASSLQGARNGYTFGSGTRLTVV.

The V call is TRBV27, the J call TRBJ2-7; D might be TRBD2 (5 bases). V lost 2 bases, J lost 0 bases, and 14 bases lay in between. Germline V gene lookup returns CDR1 MNHEY and CDR2 SMNVEV (reference sequence). The CDR3 is 16 residues long. CDR3 DNA sequence: TGTGCCAGCAGTTTAAAGCCCCTGGGGAGCTCCTACGAGCAGTACTTC. Translated: CASSLKPLGSSYEQYF.

J is TRBJ1-5 and V is TRBV27; a weak D match, TRBD1 (6 bases). Trimming took 7 bases from V and 1 from J, leaving 20 bases between them. Germline CDR1 is MNHEY and CDR2 is SMNVEV (reference sequence). This CDR3 is 17 amino acids long. The CDR3 loop reads CASIDRQGLYSNQPQHF. CDR3 DNA sequence: TGTGCCAGCATCGACCGCCAGGGGCTCTACAGCAATCAGCCCCAGCATTTT.